This paragraph reports one T cell receptor (beta chain). In the original processing: Amplification of reference gene primers was used by the study to estimate nucleated cell counts. Clones were read by immunoSEQ multiplex PCR, and TCRdb kept only the in-frame ones, dropping some. V and J calls plus clone size are reproduced from that table; the DNA served to infer D and trimming. This table has 200,000 to 250,000 clones, 84% appearing once. The sample comes from a study of blood T cell repertoires in COVID-19. About the study: Researchers got acute and convalescent COVID-19 samples from the United States, Italy and Spain. PBMCs, B-cell-depleted T cells, or T cells provided the cDNA or gDNA that made up the material.

Germline CDR1 and CDR2: MNHNS and SASEGT. The V end lost 2 bases, the J end lost 6 bases, and 13 bases lay between the germline ends. CDR3 length equals 14 residues. Sequences were obtained from peripheral blood. V usage is TRBV6-1 and J usage is TRBJ1-2; no firm D call. The TCR originated in a woman younger than 45 who had recovered from COVID-19. The CDR3 loop reads CASSERMALDGYTF. In DNA form, the CDR3 reads TGTGCCAGCAGTGAAAGGATGGCTCTAGATGGCTACACCTTC.